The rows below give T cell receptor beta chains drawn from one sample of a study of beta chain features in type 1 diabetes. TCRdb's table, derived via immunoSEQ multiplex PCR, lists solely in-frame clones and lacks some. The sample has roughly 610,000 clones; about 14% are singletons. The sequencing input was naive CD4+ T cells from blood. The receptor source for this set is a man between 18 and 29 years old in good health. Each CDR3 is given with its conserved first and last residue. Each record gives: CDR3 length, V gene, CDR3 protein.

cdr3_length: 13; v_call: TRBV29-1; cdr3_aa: CSAGTHPSYEQYF
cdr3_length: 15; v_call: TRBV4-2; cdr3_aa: CASSQDPRGLYEQYF
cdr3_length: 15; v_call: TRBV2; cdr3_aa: CASRGTGRNTGELFF
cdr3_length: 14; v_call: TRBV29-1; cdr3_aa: CSVDGQGRYNEQFF
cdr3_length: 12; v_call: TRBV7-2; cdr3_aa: CASSLVNYGYTF
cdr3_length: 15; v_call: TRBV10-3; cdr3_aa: CAISARRSSDQPQHF
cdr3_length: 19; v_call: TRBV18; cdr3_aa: CASSPPGSTVNPRANVLTF
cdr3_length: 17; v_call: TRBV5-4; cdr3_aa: CASSPRLAGGQADTQYF
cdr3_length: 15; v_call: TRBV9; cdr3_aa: CASSEEGWGGPEAFF
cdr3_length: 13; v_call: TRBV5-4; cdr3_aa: CASSLVSSYEQYF
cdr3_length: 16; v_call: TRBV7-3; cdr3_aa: CASSPFGLISTDTQYF
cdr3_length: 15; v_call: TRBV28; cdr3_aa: CASSLGRQGHTEAFF
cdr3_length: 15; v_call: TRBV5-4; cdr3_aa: CASSPVGTSGYTQYF
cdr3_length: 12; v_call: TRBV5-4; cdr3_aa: CASSRRGYEQYF
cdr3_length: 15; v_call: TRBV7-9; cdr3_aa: CASTVAGDPGGELFF
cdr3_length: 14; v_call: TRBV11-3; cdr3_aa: CASRKNIQSGELFF
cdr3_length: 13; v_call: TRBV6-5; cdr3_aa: CASARFSGNTIYF
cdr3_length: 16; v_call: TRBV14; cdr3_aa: CASSHVAGVGTDTQYF
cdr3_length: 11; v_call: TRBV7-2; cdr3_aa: CASSRVGEAFF
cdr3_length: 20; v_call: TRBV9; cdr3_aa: CASSAPSHPLAGASYNEQFF
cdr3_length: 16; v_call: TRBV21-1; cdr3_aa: CASTYWRTGGAYEQYF
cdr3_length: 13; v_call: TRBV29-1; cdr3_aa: CSVDRGANYGYTF
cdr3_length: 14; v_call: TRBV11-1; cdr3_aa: CASSAPGLHHTQYF
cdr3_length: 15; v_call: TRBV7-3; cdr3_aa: CASSLTTVPSGELFF
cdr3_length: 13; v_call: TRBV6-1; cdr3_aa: CASTGLARNEQFF
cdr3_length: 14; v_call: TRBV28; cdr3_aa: CASSLYQTTRGDYF
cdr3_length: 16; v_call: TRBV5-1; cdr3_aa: CASRDRAASMNTEAFF
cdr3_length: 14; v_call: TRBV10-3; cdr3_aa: CAIRKTGGADTQYF
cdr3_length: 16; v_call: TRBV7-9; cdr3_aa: CASSQRQGSYSLEAFF
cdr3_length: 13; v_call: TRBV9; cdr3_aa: CASSVGRYNEQFF
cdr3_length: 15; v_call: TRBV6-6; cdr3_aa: CASSYSGKNTGELFF
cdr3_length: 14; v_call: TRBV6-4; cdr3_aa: CASTMAAGTGELFF
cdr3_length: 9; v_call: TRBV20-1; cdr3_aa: CSARYEQFF
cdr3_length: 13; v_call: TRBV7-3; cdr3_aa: CASSLDSSGEAFF
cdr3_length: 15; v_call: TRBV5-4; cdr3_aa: CASSLEARLNTEAFF
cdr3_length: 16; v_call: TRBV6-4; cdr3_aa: CASSLGLAESTDTQYF
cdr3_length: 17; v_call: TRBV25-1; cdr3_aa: CASSPLGAGGSGNTIYF
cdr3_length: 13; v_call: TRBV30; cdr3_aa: CAWSTGVGNTIYF
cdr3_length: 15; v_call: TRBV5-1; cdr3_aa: CASSGGQGAGQPQHF
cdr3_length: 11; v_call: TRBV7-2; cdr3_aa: CASSSYRGQFF
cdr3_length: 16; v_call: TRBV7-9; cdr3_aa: CASSFNLGGQTSGYTF
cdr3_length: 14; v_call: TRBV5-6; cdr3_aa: CASSLRGNTGELFF
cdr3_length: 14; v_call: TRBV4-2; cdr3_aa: CASSPDQGEETQYF
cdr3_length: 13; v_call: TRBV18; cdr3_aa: CASSPSQNNEQFF
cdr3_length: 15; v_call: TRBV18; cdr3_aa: CASSLDRLPLYEQYF
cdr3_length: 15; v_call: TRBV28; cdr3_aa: CASSRLSGGRYEQYF
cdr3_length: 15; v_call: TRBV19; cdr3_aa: CASRNRDGSTDTQYF
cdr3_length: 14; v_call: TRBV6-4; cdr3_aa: CASSAGGLKNIQYF
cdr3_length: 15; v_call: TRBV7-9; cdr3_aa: CASSPEGRVNTEAFF
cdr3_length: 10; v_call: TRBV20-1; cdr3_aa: CSARGYEQYF
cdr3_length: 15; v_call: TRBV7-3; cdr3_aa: CASSLEGVSTDTQYF
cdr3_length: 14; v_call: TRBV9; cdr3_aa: CASSRTYGRTEAFF
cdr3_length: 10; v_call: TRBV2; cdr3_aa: CASGWETQYF
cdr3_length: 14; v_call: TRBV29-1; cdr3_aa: CSVARTGGGYEQYF